This T cell receptor beta chain was sequenced during a study of T cell responses to AZD1222 COVID-19 vaccine. Study-wide results and limits: The donor group comprised mostly white British people and more females; the analysis possibly underestimated clonal diversity. Spike-wide vaccine-associated CD4 TCRs dominated at 160-218 and 743-854.

About this clone: Antigen: not known.

Germline CDR1 SGHNT, CDR2 YYREEE (reference sequence). CDR3 size: 12 residues. The V end was cut by 3 bases, the J end by 10 bases, with 8 bases between. Using immunoSEQ multiplex PCR, the repertoire was profiled, and TCRdb retains in-frame clones only, with some absent. Seen here are more than 150,000 clones, 94% observed once, and the top ten hold 1.6%. This receptor was obtained from an adult who received the AZD1222 COVID-19 vaccine. This rearrangement joins TRBV5-4 to TRBJ2-6; D uncertain. Specimen: peripheral blood, collected 28 days after the second AZD1222 dose. The CDR3 region has the DNA TGTGCCAGCAGCTCACAACGTAACGTCCTGACTTTC. Translation gives CASSSQRNVLTF.